These 20 T cell receptor beta chains share one sample of origin, sequenced in a study of T cell repertoires in ileal Crohn's disease. Clones were sequenced by immunoSEQ multiplex PCR, and TCRdb holds only the in-frame ones, with some missing. Counted here are under 7,000 clones, 95% occurring once; the ten biggest clones make up around 0.31%. Material for sequencing was ileal tissue. These TCRs come from an adult with Crohn's disease.

The chain carries TRBV5-1 and TRBJ1-4; D is perhaps TRBD1 (6 bases). Germline V lookup: CDR1 SGHRS, CDR2 YFSETQ. The V and J ends lost 4 bases and 8 bases respectively, with 15 bases between them. CDR3 length: 14 residues. This CDR3 is CASSLEQGREKLFF. The CDR3 region has the DNA TGCGCCAGCAGCCTGGAACAGGGAAGGGAAAAACTGTTTTTT. The full variable domain, completed using reference TRBV5-1 and TRBJ1-4, is KAGVTQTPRYLIKTRGQQVTLSCSPISGHRSVSWYQQTPGQGLQFLFEYFSETQRNKGNFPGRFSGRQFSNSRSEMNVSTLELGDSALYLCASSLEQGREKLFFGSGTQLSVL.

The V and J genes are TRBV7-2 and TRBJ1-1; 7 bases fit TRBD1. V shed 1 base, J shed 5 bases, and the junction held 10 bases outside the gene matches. The germline gives CDR1 SGHTA, CDR2 FQGNSA. This CDR3 region has 16 residues. For the CDR3, the DNA is TGTGCCAGCAGCTTAGGGACAGGTATCTTAGGGACTGAAGCTTTCTTT. It encodes CASSLGTGILGTEAFF. The variable domain in full, with the rest retrieved from reference TRBV7-2 and TRBJ1-1, is GAGVSQSPSNKVTEKGKDVELRCDPISGHTALYWYRQSLGQGLEFLIYFQGNSAPDKSGLPSDRFSAERTGGSVSTLTIQRTQQEDSAVYLCASSLGTGILGTEAFFGQGTRLTVV.

V is TRBV30 and J is TRBJ2-7; 8 nucleotides match TRBD1. This CDR3 has 10 residues. CDR1 and CDR2 from the germline V gene are GTSNPN and SVGIG (reference sequence). V trimming: 5 bases; J trimming: 6 bases; junction bases outside the gene matches: 0. CDR3 DNA sequence: TGTGCCTGGGACAGGGGCGAGCAGTACTTC. Protein: CAWDRGEQYF.

This chain uses TRBV7-2 with TRBJ2-4, with D tentatively TRBD1 (5 bases). Germline V gives CDR1 SGHTA, CDR2 FQGNSA. The CDR3 consists of 12 residues. V gave up 5 bases and J gave up 7 bases, with 9 bases separating them. CDR3 in DNA: TGTGCCAGCAGCCCGCGACAGAACATTCAGTACTTC. This gives the protein CASSPRQNIQYF.

The V gene is TRBV6-6, the J gene TRBJ2-7; D is uncertain. Per the germline V gene, CDR1 is MNHNY and CDR2 is SVGAGI (reference sequence). V was clipped by 6 bases and J by 2 bases, with 14 bases between them. The CDR3 sequence is 14 residues long. CDR3 region: CASSPGSPAYEQYV. In DNA form, the CDR3 reads TGTGCCAGCAGCCCCGGGTCCCCGGCCTACGAGCAGTACGTC.

This chain joins TRBV27 and TRBJ1-6; maybe TRBD1 (6 bases). Between the trimmed V and J ends, which lost 5 bases and 7 bases, there was a span of 15 bases. Germline lookup yields CDR1 MNHEY and CDR2 SMNVEV (reference sequence). The CDR3 loop spans 15 amino acids. The DNA of the CDR3 is TGTGCCAGCAGTGGACGGGACAATCGGAATTCACCCCTCCACTTT. Protein: CASSGRDNRNSPLHF.

The rearrangement joins TRBV5-6 to TRBJ2-1, with 7 bases aligning to TRBD1. Germline CDR1 reads SGHDT; CDR2 reads YYEEEE. V shed 4 bases, J shed 4 bases, and the junction held 2 bases outside the gene matches. The CDR3 consists of 13 residues. For the CDR3, the DNA is TGTGCCAGCAGCATGACAGGGTACAATGAGCAGTTCTTC. Its translation: CASSMTGYNEQFF.

The chain carries TRBV5-6 and TRBJ2-3, with 7 bases lining up with TRBD2. The germline gives CDR1 SGHDT, CDR2 YYEEEE. This CDR3 is built from 15 residues. Trimming at V came to 2 bases and at J to 6 bases, leaving 9 bases not matched to a gene. The CDR3 here is CASSFRSGVSDTQYF. CDR3 in DNA: TGTGCCAGCAGCTTCAGGAGCGGGGTCTCGGATACGCAGTATTTT.

V and J are TRBV30 and TRBJ1-4; D remains unclear. Trimming removed 3 bases from V and 0 bases from J, with 17 bases in between. The CDR3 runs to 17 residues. The germline CDR1 and CDR2 sequences are GTSNPN and SVGIG (reference sequence). CDR3 in DNA: TGTGCCTGGAGCTCCGCGGATGGGTCTGCAACTAATGAAAAACTGTTTTTT. It yields the protein CAWSSADGSATNEKLFF.

V is TRBV27 and J is TRBJ2-1; D perhaps matches TRBD2 (7 bases). CDR1 and CDR2 from the germline V gene are MNHEY and SMNVEV (reference sequence). This CDR3 region has 14 residues. V lost 5 bases to trimming and J lost 7 bases, with 15 bases between them. This CDR3 is CASSARGAGNEQFF. The CDR3, as DNA: TGTGCCAGCAGTGCCCGGGGGGCGGGTAATGAGCAGTTCTTC.

The chain combines TRBV5-4 with TRBJ1-1; D not resolved. V lost 2 bases, J lost 11 bases, and 10 bases lay in between. Germline V gene lookup returns CDR1 SGHNT and CDR2 YYREEE (reference sequence). This CDR3 is built from 11 residues. The CDR3 here is CASSFTRVAFF. CDR3 sequence (DNA): TGTGCCAGCAGCTTTACGAGGGTCGCTTTCTTT.

This clone was seen only once. This chain joins TRBV18 and TRBJ1-4; tentatively, D is TRBD1 (5 bases). CDR1 is KGHSH and CDR2 is LQKENI in the germline V gene. V lost 1 base and J 7 bases, leaving 10 bases between the germline ends. This CDR3 region has 14 residues. The CDR3 reads CASSPQGLGEKLFF. CDR3 DNA: TGTGCCAGCTCACCACAGGGGTTAGGTGAAAAACTGTTTTTT. Looking up the rest from reference TRBV18 and TRBJ1-4 gives the full variable domain: NAGVMQNPRHLVRRRGQEARLRCSPMKGHSHVYWYRQLPEEGLKFMVYLQKENIIDESGMPKERFSAEFPKEGPSILRIQQVVRGDSAAYFCASSPQGLGEKLFFGSGTQLSVL.

This clone is a singleton in its sample. The V and J genes are TRBV4-3 and TRBJ1-1; D remains ambiguous. The CDR3 has 14 amino acids. Germline CDR1 reads LGHNA; CDR2 reads YSLEER. The V gene lost 6 bases and the J gene lost 0 bases, with 11 bases spanning the gap. The CDR3 DNA sequence: TGCGCCAGCAGTGAGGGTTCTATGAACACTGAAGCTTTCTTT. Translation gives CASSEGSMNTEAFF.

The genes are TRBV2 and TRBJ1-3; D is undetermined. Trimming cost V 7 bases and J 3 bases, with 16 bases left between them. CDR3 size: 15 residues. Germline CDR1 is SNHLY and CDR2 is FYNNEI. The CDR3 loop reads CASTYSRGYGNTIYF. The CDR3 DNA is TGTGCCAGCACTTATTCCCGGGGATATGGAAACACCATATATTTT.

The table lists this clone with a count of one. The chain uses TRBV6-5 and TRBJ1-1; D ambiguous. Germline loops: CDR1 MNHEY, CDR2 SVGAGI. CDR3 length equals 13 residues. V lost 4 bases, J lost 2 bases, and 8 bases lay in between. The CDR3, as DNA: TGTGCCAGCAGTTCCGTAGTCAACACTGAAGCTTTCTTT. Residues: CASSSVVNTEAFF.

This clone was seen only once. The genes are TRBV10-3 and TRBJ2-7, with TRBD2 as a possible D gene (5 bases). CDR1 is ENHRY, CDR2 SYGVKD, per germline. V shed 4 bases and J shed 3 bases, with 10 bases lying between them. This CDR3 has 13 residues. CDR3 coding DNA: TGTGCCATCAGTGGGGGTGAGGGCTACGAGCAGTACGTC. It specifies CAISGGEGYEQYV.

V and J are TRBV5-1 and TRBJ1-6; TRBD1 matches 7 bases. V lost 0 bases to trimming and J lost 4 bases; unmatched junction nucleotides: 4. From germline, CDR1 is SGHRS and CDR2 YFSETQ. The CDR3 sequence is 16 residues long. The CDR3 region is CASSLVVTGYNSPLHF. Here the CDR3 DNA reads TGCGCCAGCAGCTTGGTGGTGACAGGGTATAATTCACCCCTCCACTTT.

The V call is TRBV6-4, the J call TRBJ2-2; D may be TRBD1 (6 bases). The V and J ends lost 6 bases and 4 bases respectively, with 6 bases between them. Germline CDR1 is MRHNA and CDR2 is SNTAGT. The length of the CDR3 is 12 residues. Written as DNA, the CDR3 is TGTGCCAGCAGACAGGGCACCGGGGAGCTGTTTTTT. Translated: CASRQGTGELFF.

The chain has TRBV5-1 and TRBJ2-1; 8 nucleotides match TRBD1. The germline V gene has CDR1 SGHRS and CDR2 YFSETQ. This CDR3 spans 15 amino acids. The V segment lost 0 bases and the J segment 3 bases; nucleotides outside the gene matches: 2. The CDR3 DNA reads TGCGCCAGCAGCTTGGAAGGGACAGGCTACAATGAGCAGTTCTTC. Translating it yields CASSLEGTGYNEQFF.

This clone has just one count. The chain has TRBV15 and TRBJ1-2; 10 bases are a match to TRBD1. This CDR3 has 15 amino acids. Germline loops: CDR1 LNHNV, CDR2 YYDKDF (reference sequence). V gave up 3 bases and J gave up 4 bases; unmatched junction bases: 5. The CDR3 sequence is CATSRGQGTSYGYTF. CDR3 DNA sequence: TGTGCCACCAGCAGGGGACAGGGGACCAGCTATGGCTACACCTTC.